These 10 T cell receptor beta chains originate from one sample sequenced in a study of OX40 agonist ivuxolimab in advanced cancers. Libraries were made using the immunoSEQ multiplex PCR assay. TCRdb holds this immuneACCESS table with in-frame rearrangements only. Some clones are missing; in checked studies, unresolved V genes explain under half, and the rest has no known cause. For this sample there are some 30,000 clones; about 93% appear just once. The ten most abundant clones make up just under 9.5% of the sample. The material sequenced was CD4+ or CD8+ T cells sorted from blood, taken in a trial of the OX40 agonist ivuxolimab. The receptors shown here come from an adult with an advanced solid tumor such as melanoma, head and neck, liver or kidney cancer.

V is TRBV30 and J is TRBJ2-1, with 15 bases that match TRBD2. The trim removed 2 bases at V and 8 bases at J, leaving 4 bases unmatched. Germline lookup yields CDR1 GTSNPN and CDR2 SVGIG (reference sequence). The CDR3 has 15 amino acids. CDR3 sequence (DNA): TGTGCCTGGAGTTCCGGACTAGCGGGAGGGGATGAGCAGTTCTTC. Protein sequence: CAWSSGLAGGDEQFF.

The chain joins TRBV6-5 to TRBJ1-6, with 10 bases fitting TRBD1. The CDR3 consists of 14 residues. The V and J ends lost 5 bases and 8 bases, in that order; junction bases with no gene match: 3. CDR1 and CDR2 from the germline V gene are MNHEY and SVGAGI. The CDR3 protein is CASSPGTGDSPLHF. DNA of the CDR3: TGTGCCAGCAGTCCCGGGACAGGGGATTCACCCCTCCACTTT.

The chain links TRBV4-1 to TRBJ2-7, with TRBD2 as a possible D gene (6 bases). The length of the CDR3 is 15 residues. Germline V CDR1 and CDR2: MGHRA, YSYEKL. Trimming shortened V by 4 bases and J by 3 bases, and 16 bases separated the two germline ends. As DNA, the CDR3 is TGCGCCAGCAGCCTTAGGGCTAGCGCCGACTACGAGCAGTACTTC. Encoded protein: CASSLRASADYEQYF.

This sequence joins TRBV4-1 and TRBJ1-1; 7 nucleotides match TRBD1. Germline CDR1 is MGHRA and CDR2 is YSYEKL. V was pared by 7 bases and J by 3 bases, with 8 bases of the junction left unmatched. The length of the CDR3 is 14 residues. CDR3 sequence reads: CASTRQGADTEAFF. Written as DNA, the CDR3 is TGCGCCAGCACCCGACAGGGAGCGGACACTGAAGCTTTCTTT.

The DNA of the CDR3 is TGTGCCAGCAGCCGAAGGACAGGGCAGCGCTATGGCTACACCTTC. It is translated as CASSRRTGQRYGYTF. The rearrangement joins TRBV7-2 to TRBJ1-2; 8 positions agree with TRBD1. The CDR3 is 15 amino acids. V gave up 5 bases and J gave up 4 bases; unmatched junction bases: 9. Germline CDR1 is SGHTA and CDR2 is FQGNSA.

V usage is TRBV19 and J usage is TRBJ2-4; 7 nucleotides agree with TRBD1. The CDR3 has 15 amino acids. Unmatched junction bases numbered 3, after V lost 2 bases and J lost 2 bases. Per germline, CDR1 LNHDA and CDR2 SQIVND (reference sequence). CDR3: CASSIRQGPKNIQYF. DNA of the CDR3: TGTGCCAGTAGTATACGACAGGGCCCCAAAAACATTCAGTACTTC.

Regarding this clone: The junction shows a germline mismatch at one end, possibly a read error. The sample contains more than one DNA sequence encoding this CDR3. In nucleotides, the CDR3 is TGCGCCAGCAGCCTTAGTAAGGGGATGATGAACACTGAAGCTTTCTTT. Its translation: CASSLSKGMMNTEAFF. This chain joins TRBV9 and TRBJ1-1, with a tentative D call TRBD1 (5 bases). The CDR3 extends over 16 amino acids. Germline CDR1 is SGDLS and CDR2 is YYNGEE. Variable domain in full (rest from reference TRBV9 and TRBJ1-1): DSGVTQTPKHLITATGQRVTLRCSPRSGDLSVYWYQQSLDQGLQFLIQYYNGEERAKGNILERFSAQQFPDLHSELNLSSLELGDSALYFCASSLSKGMMNTEAFFGQGTRLTVV.

This chain links TRBV6-6 with TRBJ2-7; 8 bases match TRBD1. V trimming: 5 bases; J trimming: 3 bases; junction bases outside the gene matches: 6. Germline V gene sequence: CDR1 MNHNY, CDR2 SVGAGI (reference sequence). This CDR3 region has 14 residues. This chain's CDR3 is CASSDGTGIYEQYF. The CDR3 DNA follows: TGTGCCAGCAGTGACGGGACAGGAATCTACGAGCAGTACTTC.

The J gene is TRBJ2-2, the V gene TRBV6-1; D is undetermined. V lost 11 bases, J lost 0 bases, and 10 bases lay in between. Germline V gene lookup returns CDR1 MNHNS and CDR2 SASEGT. There are 13 residues in the CDR3. The CDR3 region is CAHEPTNTGELFF. CDR3 nucleotide sequence: TGTGCCCACGAACCAACGAACACCGGGGAGCTGTTTTTT.

The chain combines TRBV6-5 with TRBJ2-7; a weak D match, TRBD1 (6 bases). Germline V lookup: CDR1 MNHEY, CDR2 SVGAGI. V was cut by 2 bases and J by 3 bases, with 11 bases left in between. The CDR3 spans 14 residues. CDR3 loop: CASSYGGVGYEQYF. DNA of the CDR3: TGTGCCAGCAGTTACGGGGGCGTTGGCTACGAGCAGTACTTC.